Sequencing of this T cell receptor (beta chain) was carried out in a study of blood T cell repertoires in COVID-19. Study details: Acute and convalescent COVID-19 specimens originated in the United States, Italy and Spain. The cDNA or gDNA used as material had been derived from T cells, B-cell-depleted T cells, or PBMCs.

V lost 6 bases to trimming and J lost 1 base, with 11 bases between them. The germline V gene has CDR1 SGHTA and CDR2 FQGNSA. The CDR3 loop spans 14 amino acids. The assay was immunoSEQ multiplex PCR, and TCRdb's table has in-frame clones only and misses some. Of about 55,000 clones in the sample, approximately 85% are singletons; the top ten hold 15% to 20%. The TCR comes from a human donor in a cohort sampled during active COVID-19. Material: peripheral blood. The chain recombines TRBV7-2 with TRBJ2-3; a possible D gene is TRBD2 (6 bases). For the CDR3, the DNA is TGTGCCAGCAGTTCCCAGCGGGGCACAGATACGCAGTATTTT. Protein: CASSSQRGTDTQYF.